This entry concerns a single T cell receptor beta chain. The antigen is not known. The V gene's germline CDR1 is LNHNV and CDR2 YYDKDF (reference sequence). The CDR3 runs to 15 residues. The germline V and J ends were trimmed by 0 bases and 1 base, with 9 bases remaining between them. The data were obtained in a study of blood T cells in healthy people across ages. Together with a sample-barcoded 5' primer, a J-beta primer mix was included in a second PCR lasting roughly 6 to 12 cycles. TCRdb passed the 5' RACE reads through MiXCR, listing each CDR3 protein once. The repertoire includes approximately 2,000,000 distinct CDR3 sequences, about two fifths of them detected once, and about 23% sits in the top ten. Overall study results and limits: Donor CMV infection status was unknown, possibly confounding age-related changes in expanded clonotypes. Getting older went along with TCR beta diversity per million T cells dropping roughly linearly.

This chain connects TRBV15 to TRBJ1-1; D uncertain. What was sequenced was blood. The receptor was isolated from a human donor in good health. Written as DNA, the CDR3 is TGTGCCACCAGCAGAGATCCCCGCCGGAACACTGAAGCTTTCTTT. This encodes CATSRDPRRNTEAFF.